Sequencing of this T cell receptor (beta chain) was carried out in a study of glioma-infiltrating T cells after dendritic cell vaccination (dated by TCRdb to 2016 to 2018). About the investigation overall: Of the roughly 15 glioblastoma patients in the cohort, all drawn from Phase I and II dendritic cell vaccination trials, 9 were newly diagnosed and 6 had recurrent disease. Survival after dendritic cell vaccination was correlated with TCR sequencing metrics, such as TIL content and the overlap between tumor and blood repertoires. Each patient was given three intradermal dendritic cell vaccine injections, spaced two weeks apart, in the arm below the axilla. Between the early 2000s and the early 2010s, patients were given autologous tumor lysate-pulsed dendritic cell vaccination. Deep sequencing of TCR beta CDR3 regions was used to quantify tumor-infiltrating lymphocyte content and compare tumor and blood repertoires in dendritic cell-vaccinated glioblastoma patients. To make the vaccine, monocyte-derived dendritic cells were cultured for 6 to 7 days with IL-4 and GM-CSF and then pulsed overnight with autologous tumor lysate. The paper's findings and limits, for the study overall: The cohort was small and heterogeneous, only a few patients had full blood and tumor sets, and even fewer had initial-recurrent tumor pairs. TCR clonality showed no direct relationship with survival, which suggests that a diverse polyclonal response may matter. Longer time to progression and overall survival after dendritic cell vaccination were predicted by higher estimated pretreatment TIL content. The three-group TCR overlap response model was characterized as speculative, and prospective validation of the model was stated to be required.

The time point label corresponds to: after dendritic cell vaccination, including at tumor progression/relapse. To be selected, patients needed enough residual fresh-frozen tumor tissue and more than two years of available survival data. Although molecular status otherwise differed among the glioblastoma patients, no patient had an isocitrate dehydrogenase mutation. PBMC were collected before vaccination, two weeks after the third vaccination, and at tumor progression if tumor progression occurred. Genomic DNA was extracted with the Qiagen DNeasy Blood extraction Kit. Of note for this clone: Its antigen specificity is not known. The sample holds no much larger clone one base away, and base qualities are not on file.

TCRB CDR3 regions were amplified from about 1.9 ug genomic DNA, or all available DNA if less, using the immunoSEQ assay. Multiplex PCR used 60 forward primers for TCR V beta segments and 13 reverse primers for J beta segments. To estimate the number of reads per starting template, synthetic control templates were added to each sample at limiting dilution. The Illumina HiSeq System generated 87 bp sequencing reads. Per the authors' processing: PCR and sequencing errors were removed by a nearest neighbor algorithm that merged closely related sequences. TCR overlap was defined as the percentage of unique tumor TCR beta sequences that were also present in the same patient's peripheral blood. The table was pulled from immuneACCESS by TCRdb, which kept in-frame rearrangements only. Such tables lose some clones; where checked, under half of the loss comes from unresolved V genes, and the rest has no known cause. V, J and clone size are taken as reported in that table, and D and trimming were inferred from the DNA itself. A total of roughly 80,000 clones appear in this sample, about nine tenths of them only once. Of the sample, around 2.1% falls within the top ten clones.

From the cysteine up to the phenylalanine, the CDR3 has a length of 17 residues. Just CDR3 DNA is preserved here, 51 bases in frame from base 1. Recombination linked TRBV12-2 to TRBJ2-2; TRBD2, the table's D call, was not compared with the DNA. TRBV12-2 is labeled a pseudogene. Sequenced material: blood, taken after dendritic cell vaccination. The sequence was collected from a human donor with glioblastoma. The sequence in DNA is TGTGCAAGTCGCTTAGCGGGAAAGCGGGGGGACACCGGGGAGCTGTTTTTT. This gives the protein CASRLAGKRGDTGELFF.